This T cell receptor (beta chain) derives from a study of blood T cell repertoires in COVID-19. Patients of the Seattle cohort, enrolled during active infection, were followed longitudinally. Original processing notes: Reference gene primer amplification gave estimated nucleated cell counts. This table comes from immunoSEQ multiplex PCR, and its TCRdb copy is limited to in-frame clones, with some not included. V and J calls and clone size come straight from that table; D and trimming were deduced from the DNA. The profile shows 120,000 or so clones, roughly four fifths of them singletons. V was shortened by 3 bases and J by 7 bases, with 4 bases between the two germline ends. The length of the CDR3 is 11 residues. In germline, CDR1 is PRHDT, CDR2 FYEKMQ (reference sequence).

The TCR originated in a man in his thirties or forties with COVID-19, enrolled during active disease. The chain has TRBV13 and TRBJ2-1, with no clear D. The material sequenced was peripheral blood. CDR3 coding DNA: TGTGCCAGCAGCTTCGGGAATGAGCAGTTCTTC. It codes for CASSFGNEQFF.